The source of this T cell receptor beta chain is a study of T cells in Graves' hyperthyroidism and ophthalmopathy. The CDR3 regions of TCR beta were amplified from RNA transcripts. Primed by the HTBI set, a first-round RT-PCR was run on the TCR CDR3. TCRdb recomputed calls from the multiplex PCR reads with MiXCR, one row per CDR3 protein. The sample gives hundreds of thousands of distinct CDR3 sequences, 15% of which show up once; approximately 30% is in the top ten. The CDR3 spans 14 residues. V was clipped by 4 bases and J by 5 bases, with 15 bases between them. Looked up from germline, CDR1 is DFQATT and CDR2 is SNEGSKA (reference sequence). Regarding the study as a whole: A 13 V-J model separated ophthalmopathy from stable hyperthyroidism.

This clonotype was detected many times. The antigen is not known. The V gene is TRBV20-1, the J gene TRBJ1-5; D call uncertain. The TCR comes from a young woman with Graves' hyperthyroidism. The sequencing input was blood. The CDR3, as DNA: TGCAGTGCTACCAGAGGGAGATCTTATCAGCCCCAGCATTTT. Residues: CSATRGRSYQPQHF.